This TCR beta chain comes out of a study of blood T cell repertoires in COVID-19. Study overall: COVID-19 samples from acute and convalescent phases originated in the United States, Italy and Spain.

Some clones are missing from TCRdb's copy, which holds only in-frame ones; the method was immunoSEQ multiplex PCR. The data contain about 340,000 clones, over 80% of them seen just once; the ten biggest clones take up 6% to 7%. V was pared by 0 bases and J by 7 bases, with 6 bases of the junction left unmatched. CDR3 size: 15 residues. From germline, CDR1 is SGHRS and CDR2 YFSETQ. The TCR comes from a woman aged 45-59 years with COVID-19, enrolled during active disease. V and J are TRBV5-1 and TRBJ1-4, with 7 bases matching TRBD1. Sequenced material: peripheral blood. CDR3: CASSLEGRDSEKLFF. The CDR3 DNA is TGCGCCAGCAGCTTGGAGGGCAGGGACAGTGAAAAACTGTTTTTT.